The clone carrying this T cell receptor beta chain was observed a few times. The antigen is unknown. The sample comes from a study of T cells after yellow fever vaccination. In the study overall: Preparation of fractions with low cell numbers was performed using SMART-Seq v4 Ultra Low Input.

The CDR3 is made up of 14 amino acids. Trimming removed 1 base at V and 8 bases at J, with 14 bases between. Germline V CDR1 and CDR2: MNHEY, SVGAGI. Findings and limits, study-wide: Among all clonotypes, a small share was observed in both CD4 and CD8 compartments. Clones that expanded after primary vaccination mostly reappeared after the booster (approximately 96% CD4, 88% CD8).

UMIs and a universal primer site were added when TCR cDNA was made by 5'RACE template switching. Each CDR3 protein is one row after TCRdb ran MiXCR on the 5' RACE reads. Of some 170,000 distinct CDR3 sequences listed, around 9.7% are singletons. V gene TRBV6-5 combines with J gene TRBJ1-2; D unresolved. The clonotype originates from a man between 18 and 29 years old who received the YFV17D yellow fever vaccine. The specimen was CD8+ T cells sorted from PBMCs, collected 45 days after the yellow fever booster vaccination. The CDR3 here is CASSYLRSLGGYTF. The CDR3 nucleotides are TGTGCCAGCAGTTACTTACGCTCCCTGGGCGGCTACACCTTC.